This TCR beta chain was documented in a study of blood T cell repertoires in COVID-19. Whole-study context: Donors in the United States, Italy and Spain gave samples during acute or convalescent COVID-19. PBMCs, B-cell-depleted T cells, or T cells were the source of the cDNA or gDNA that made up the material.

The CDR3 totals 17 residues. The germline V gene has CDR1 KGHDR and CDR2 SFDVKD. V shed 7 bases and J shed 0 bases, with 15 bases lying between them. Authors' analysis steps: Reference gene primer amplification in the assay estimated nucleated cell counts. Sequenced by immunoSEQ multiplex PCR; TCRdb stores in-frame clones only, minus some. The DNA gave D and trimming, while V, J and clone size come from that table. Among 110,000 or so clones listed, about 90% were seen once. Sequenced: peripheral blood. The receptor was derived from a woman aged 50 to 60 with acute or convalescent COVID-19. The chain recombines TRBV24-1 with TRBJ2-6, with D uncertain. The CDR3: CATSQSRSGSGANVLTF. DNA for the CDR3: TGTGCCACCAGCCAGTCACGCTCTGGCTCTGGGGCCAACGTCCTGACTTTC.